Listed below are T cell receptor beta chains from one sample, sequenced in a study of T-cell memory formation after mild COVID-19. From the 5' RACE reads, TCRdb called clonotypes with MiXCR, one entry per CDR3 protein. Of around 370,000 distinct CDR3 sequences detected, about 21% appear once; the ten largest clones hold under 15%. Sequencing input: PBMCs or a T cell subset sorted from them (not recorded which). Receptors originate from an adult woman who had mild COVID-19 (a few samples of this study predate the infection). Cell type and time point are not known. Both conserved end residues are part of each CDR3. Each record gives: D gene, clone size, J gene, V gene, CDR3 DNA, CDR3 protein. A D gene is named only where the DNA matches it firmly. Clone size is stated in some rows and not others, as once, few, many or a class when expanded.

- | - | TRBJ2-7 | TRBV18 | TGTACCAGCTCACCCACGACACGGGACTACGAGCAGTACTTC | CTSSPTTRDYEQYF
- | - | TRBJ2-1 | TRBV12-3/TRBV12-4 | TGTGCCAGCAGTTCCTTGCGGAATGAGCAGTTCTTC | CASSSLRNEQFF
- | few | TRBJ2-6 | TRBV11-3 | TGTGCCAGCAGCTCAGTCTCTGGGGCCAACGTCCTGACTTTC | CASSSVSGANVLTF
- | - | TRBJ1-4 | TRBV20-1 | TGCAGTGCTGACAAGGATCCTGAAAAACTGTTTTTT | CSADKDPEKLFF
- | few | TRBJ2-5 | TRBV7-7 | TGTGCCAGCGCATCCCACCTAGGGCGGGGAGTCGACCAGTACTTC | CASASHLGRGVDQYF
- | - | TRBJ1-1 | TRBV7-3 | TGTGCCAGCAGCTTAGATCGGGGTGCGAGCATGAACACTGAAGCTTTCTTT | CASSLDRGASMNTEAFF
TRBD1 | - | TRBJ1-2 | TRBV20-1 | TGCAGTGCTCCCCCCGTCCCGGGACAGGGATTGGAGGGCTACACCTTC | CSAPPVPGQGLEGYTF
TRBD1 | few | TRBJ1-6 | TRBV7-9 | TGTGCCAGCAGCTTCGCCGGGACAGGGCTCCTATCCCTCCACTTT | CASSFAGTGLLSLHF
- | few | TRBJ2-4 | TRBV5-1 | TGCGCCAGCAGCCCGGAGGGGGGGGAGTATAACATTCAGTACTTC | CASSPEGGEYNIQYF
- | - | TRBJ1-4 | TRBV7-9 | TGTGCCAGCAGCGACAGGCATAATGAAAAACTGTTTTTT | CASSDRHNEKLFF
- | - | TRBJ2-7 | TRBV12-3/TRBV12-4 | TGTGCCAGCAGGGAGGGGGGCTACGAGCAGTACTTC | CASREGGYEQYF
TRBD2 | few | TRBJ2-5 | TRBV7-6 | TGTGCCAGCAGCTCCGACGGGAGGCAAGAGACCCAGTACTTC | CASSSDGRQETQYF
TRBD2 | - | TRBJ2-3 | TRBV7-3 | TGTGCCAGCAGCCGGACTAGCGGGGGGCCAAGCACAGATACGCAGTATTTT | CASSRTSGGPSTDTQYF
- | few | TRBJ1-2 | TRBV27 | TGTGCCAGCAGTTTTGCAGGGAACTATGGCTACACCTTC | CASSFAGNYGYTF
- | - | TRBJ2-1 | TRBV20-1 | TGCAGTGCTAGAGATCTGTACGGGAATTACTCCTACAATGAGCAGTTCTTC | CSARDLYGNYSYNEQFF
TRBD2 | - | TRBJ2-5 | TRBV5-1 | TGCGCCAGCAGCTTCGGGGCTAGCGGGACCGAAGAGACCCAGTACTTC | CASSFGASGTEETQYF
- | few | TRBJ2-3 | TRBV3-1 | TGTGCCAGCAGCCGTTGGGAGATGTTGGCAGATACGCAGTATTTT | CASSRWEMLADTQYF
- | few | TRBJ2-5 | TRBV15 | TGTGCCACCAGGACAGAGGGAGAGACCCAGTACTTC | CATRTEGETQYF
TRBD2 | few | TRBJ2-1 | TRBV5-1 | TGCGCCAGCAGCTTCCGAGCGGGAGGGCCGGTTGAGCAGTTCTTC | CASSFRAGGPVEQFF
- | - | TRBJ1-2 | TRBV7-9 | TGTGCCAGCAGCTGGATGGGAACGAACTATGGCTACACCTTC | CASSWMGTNYGYTF
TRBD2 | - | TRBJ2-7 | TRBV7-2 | TGTGCCAGCAGCTTAGATGCGCCGGGACTAGCGGGAGACCACGAGCAGTACTTC | CASSLDAPGLAGDHEQYF
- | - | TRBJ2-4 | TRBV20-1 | TGCAGTGCTACTTTAGCCAAAAACATTCAGTACTTC | CSATLAKNIQYF
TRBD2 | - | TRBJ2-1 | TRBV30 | TGTGCCTGGAGTGATGTTAAGCGGGGGGGCCGCGGTGAGCAGTTCTTC | CAWSDVKRGGRGEQFF
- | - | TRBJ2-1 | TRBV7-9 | TGTGCCAGCAGCTTAATGGGGGTGGGTGAGCAGTTCTTC | CASSLMGVGEQFF
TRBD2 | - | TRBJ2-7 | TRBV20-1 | TGCAGTGCTGGGACTAGCGGGAGTACCCCCTACGAGCAGTACTTC | CSAGTSGSTPYEQYF
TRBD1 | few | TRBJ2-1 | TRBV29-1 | TGCAGCGTCTCACGGGGACAGGGTTTGAAGTTCTTC | CSVSRGQGLKFF
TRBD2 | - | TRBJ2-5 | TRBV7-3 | TGTGCCAGCAGCCCAAGCGGCGGGGGGGCTCGAGAGACCCAGTACTTC | CASSPSGGGARETQYF
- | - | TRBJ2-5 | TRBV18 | TGTGCCAGCTCACCACCGGTCAAAGAGACCCAGTACTTC | CASSPPVKETQYF
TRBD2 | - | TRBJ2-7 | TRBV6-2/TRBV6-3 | TGTGCCAGCAGTTACACGGGGGGTGAGCAGTACTTC | CASSYTGGEQYF
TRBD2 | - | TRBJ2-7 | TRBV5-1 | TGCGCCAGCAGCTTAGCGGGAGGGGGGAACGAGCAGTACTTC | CASSLAGGGNEQYF
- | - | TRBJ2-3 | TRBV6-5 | TGTGCCAGCAGTTACTCGATCGAACCCGGGAGTACGGCCTATTATACGCAGTATTTT | CASSYSIEPGSTAYYTQYF
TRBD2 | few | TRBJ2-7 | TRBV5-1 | TGCGCCAGCAGCCCGGTACTAGCGGGATTAGAGCAGTACTTC | CASSPVLAGLEQYF